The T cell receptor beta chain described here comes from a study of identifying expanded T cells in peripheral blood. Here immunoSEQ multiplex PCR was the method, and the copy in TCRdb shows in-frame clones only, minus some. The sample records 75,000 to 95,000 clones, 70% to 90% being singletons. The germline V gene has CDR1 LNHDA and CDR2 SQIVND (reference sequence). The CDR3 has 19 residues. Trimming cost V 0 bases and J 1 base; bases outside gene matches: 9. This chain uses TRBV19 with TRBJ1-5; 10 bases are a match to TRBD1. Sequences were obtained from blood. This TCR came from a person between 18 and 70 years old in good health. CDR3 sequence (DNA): TGTGCCAGTAGTATAGATCGGGGACAGGGGAGATCGAGCAATCAGCCCCAGCATTTT. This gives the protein CASSIDRGQGRSSNQPQHF.